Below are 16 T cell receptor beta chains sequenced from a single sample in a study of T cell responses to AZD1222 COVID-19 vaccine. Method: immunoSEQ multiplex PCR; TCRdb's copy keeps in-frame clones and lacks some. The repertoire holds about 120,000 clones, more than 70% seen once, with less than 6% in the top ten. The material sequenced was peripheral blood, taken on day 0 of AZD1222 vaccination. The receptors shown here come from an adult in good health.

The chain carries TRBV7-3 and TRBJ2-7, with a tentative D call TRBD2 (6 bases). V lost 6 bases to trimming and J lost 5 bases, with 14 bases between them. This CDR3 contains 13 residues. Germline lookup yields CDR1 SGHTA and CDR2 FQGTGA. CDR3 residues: CASSPSPSDEQYF. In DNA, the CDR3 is TGTGCCAGCAGTCCCTCTCCTAGCGACGAGCAGTACTTC.

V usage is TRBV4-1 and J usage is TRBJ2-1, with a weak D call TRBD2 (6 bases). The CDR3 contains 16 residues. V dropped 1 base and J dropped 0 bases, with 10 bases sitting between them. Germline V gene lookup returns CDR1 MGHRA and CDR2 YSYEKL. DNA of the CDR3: TGCGCCAGCAGCCAAGGTCCCGGGAGCTCCTACAATGAGCAGTTCTTC. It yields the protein CASSQGPGSSYNEQFF.

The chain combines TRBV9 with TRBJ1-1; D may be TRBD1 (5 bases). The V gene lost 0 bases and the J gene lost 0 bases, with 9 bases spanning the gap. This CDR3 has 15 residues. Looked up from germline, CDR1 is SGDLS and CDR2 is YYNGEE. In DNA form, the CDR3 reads TGTGCCAGCAGCGTAGAGACAGCGATGAACACTGAAGCTTTCTTT. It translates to CASSVETAMNTEAFF. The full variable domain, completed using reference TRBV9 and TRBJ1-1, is DSGVTQTPKHLITATGQRVTLRCSPRSGDLSVYWYQQSLDQGLQFLIQYYNGEERAKGNILERFSAQQFPDLHSELNLSSLELGDSALYFCASSVETAMNTEAFFGQGTRLTVV.

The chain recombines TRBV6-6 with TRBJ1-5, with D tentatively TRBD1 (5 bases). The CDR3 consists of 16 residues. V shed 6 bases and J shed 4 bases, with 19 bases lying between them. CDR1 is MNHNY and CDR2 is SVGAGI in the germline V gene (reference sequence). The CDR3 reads CASRFQTGTKNQPQHF. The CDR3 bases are TGTGCCAGCAGGTTTCAAACCGGGACTAAGAATCAGCCCCAGCATTTT.

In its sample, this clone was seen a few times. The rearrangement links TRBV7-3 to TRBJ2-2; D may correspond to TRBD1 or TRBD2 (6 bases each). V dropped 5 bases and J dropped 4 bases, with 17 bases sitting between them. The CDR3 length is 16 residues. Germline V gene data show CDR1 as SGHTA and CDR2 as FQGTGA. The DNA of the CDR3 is TGTGCCAGCAGCCCGGGGGCAGGTTTAGGCACCGGGGAGCTGTTTTTT. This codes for CASSPGAGLGTGELFF.

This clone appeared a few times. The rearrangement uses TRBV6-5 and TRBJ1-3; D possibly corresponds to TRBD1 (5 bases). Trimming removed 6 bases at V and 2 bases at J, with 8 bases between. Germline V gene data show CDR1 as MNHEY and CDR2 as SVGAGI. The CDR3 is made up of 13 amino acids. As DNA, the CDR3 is TGTGCCAGCAGGCCAGGGCCTGGAAACACCATATATTTT. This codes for CASRPGPGNTIYF.

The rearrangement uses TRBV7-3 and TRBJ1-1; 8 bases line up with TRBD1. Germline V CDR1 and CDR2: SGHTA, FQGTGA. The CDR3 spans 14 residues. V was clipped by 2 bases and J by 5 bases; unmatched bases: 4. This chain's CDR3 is CASSLQGAPTEAFF. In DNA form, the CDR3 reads TGTGCCAGCAGCTTACAGGGGGCGCCGACTGAAGCTTTCTTT. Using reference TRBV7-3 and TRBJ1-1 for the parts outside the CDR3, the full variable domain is GAGVSQTPSNKVTEKGKYVELRCDPISGHTALYWYRQSLGQGPEFLIYFQGTGAADDSGLPNDRFFAVRPEGSVSTLKIQRTERGDSAVYLCASSLQGAPTEAFFGQGTRLTVV.

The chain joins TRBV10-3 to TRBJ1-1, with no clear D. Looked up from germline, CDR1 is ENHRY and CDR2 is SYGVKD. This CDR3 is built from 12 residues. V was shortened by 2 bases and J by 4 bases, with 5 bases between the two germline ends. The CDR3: CAISEVTTEAFF. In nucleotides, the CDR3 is TGTGCCATCAGTGAGGTTACCACTGAAGCTTTCTTT.

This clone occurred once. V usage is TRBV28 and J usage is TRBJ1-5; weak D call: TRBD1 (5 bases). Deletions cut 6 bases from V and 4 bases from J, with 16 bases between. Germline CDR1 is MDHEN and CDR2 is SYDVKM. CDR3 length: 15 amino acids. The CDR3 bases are TGTGCCAGCAGACCTGGGACGGGGGGTAATCAGCCCCAGCATTTT. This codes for CASRPGTGGNQPQHF.

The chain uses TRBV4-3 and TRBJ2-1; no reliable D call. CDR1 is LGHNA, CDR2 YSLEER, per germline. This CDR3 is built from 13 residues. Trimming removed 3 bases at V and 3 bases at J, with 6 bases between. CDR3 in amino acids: CASSQLGYNEQFF. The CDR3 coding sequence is TGCGCCAGCAGCCAGTTAGGCTACAATGAGCAGTTCTTC.

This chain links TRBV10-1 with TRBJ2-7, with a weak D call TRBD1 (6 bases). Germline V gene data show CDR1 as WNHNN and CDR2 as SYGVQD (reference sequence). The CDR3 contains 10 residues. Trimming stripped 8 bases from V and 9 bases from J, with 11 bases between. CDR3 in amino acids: CASRDTPQYF. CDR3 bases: TGCGCCAGCCGGGACACCCCGCAGTACTTC.

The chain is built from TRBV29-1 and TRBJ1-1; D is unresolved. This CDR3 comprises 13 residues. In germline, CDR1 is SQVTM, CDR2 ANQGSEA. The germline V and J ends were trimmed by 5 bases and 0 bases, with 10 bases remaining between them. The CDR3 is CSVSWGLNTEAFF. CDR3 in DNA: TGCAGCGTTAGTTGGGGTCTGAACACTGAAGCTTTCTTT.

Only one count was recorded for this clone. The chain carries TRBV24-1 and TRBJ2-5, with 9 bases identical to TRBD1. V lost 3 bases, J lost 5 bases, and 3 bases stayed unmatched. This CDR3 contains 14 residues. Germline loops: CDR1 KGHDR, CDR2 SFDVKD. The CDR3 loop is CATSDNRGPETQYF. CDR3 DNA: TGTGCCACCAGTGATAACAGGGGGCCGGAGACCCAGTACTTC.

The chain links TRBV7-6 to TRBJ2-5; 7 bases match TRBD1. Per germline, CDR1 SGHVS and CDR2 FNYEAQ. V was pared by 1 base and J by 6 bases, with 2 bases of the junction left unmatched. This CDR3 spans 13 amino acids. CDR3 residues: CASSLGQGKTQYF. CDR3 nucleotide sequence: TGTGCCAGCAGCTTAGGACAGGGAAAGACCCAGTACTTC.

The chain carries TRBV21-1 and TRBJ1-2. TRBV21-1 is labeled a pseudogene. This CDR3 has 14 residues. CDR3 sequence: CASSKRRTTYGYTF. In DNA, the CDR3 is TGTGCCAGCAGCAAGAGACGGACGACCTATGGCTACACCTTC.

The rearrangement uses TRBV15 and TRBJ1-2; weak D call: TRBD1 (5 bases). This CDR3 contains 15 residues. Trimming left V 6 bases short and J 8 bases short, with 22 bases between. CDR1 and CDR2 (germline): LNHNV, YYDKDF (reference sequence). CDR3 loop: CATSGGPWADGGYTF. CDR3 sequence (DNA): TGTGCCACCAGTGGGGGTCCCTGGGCAGACGGAGGCTACACCTTC.